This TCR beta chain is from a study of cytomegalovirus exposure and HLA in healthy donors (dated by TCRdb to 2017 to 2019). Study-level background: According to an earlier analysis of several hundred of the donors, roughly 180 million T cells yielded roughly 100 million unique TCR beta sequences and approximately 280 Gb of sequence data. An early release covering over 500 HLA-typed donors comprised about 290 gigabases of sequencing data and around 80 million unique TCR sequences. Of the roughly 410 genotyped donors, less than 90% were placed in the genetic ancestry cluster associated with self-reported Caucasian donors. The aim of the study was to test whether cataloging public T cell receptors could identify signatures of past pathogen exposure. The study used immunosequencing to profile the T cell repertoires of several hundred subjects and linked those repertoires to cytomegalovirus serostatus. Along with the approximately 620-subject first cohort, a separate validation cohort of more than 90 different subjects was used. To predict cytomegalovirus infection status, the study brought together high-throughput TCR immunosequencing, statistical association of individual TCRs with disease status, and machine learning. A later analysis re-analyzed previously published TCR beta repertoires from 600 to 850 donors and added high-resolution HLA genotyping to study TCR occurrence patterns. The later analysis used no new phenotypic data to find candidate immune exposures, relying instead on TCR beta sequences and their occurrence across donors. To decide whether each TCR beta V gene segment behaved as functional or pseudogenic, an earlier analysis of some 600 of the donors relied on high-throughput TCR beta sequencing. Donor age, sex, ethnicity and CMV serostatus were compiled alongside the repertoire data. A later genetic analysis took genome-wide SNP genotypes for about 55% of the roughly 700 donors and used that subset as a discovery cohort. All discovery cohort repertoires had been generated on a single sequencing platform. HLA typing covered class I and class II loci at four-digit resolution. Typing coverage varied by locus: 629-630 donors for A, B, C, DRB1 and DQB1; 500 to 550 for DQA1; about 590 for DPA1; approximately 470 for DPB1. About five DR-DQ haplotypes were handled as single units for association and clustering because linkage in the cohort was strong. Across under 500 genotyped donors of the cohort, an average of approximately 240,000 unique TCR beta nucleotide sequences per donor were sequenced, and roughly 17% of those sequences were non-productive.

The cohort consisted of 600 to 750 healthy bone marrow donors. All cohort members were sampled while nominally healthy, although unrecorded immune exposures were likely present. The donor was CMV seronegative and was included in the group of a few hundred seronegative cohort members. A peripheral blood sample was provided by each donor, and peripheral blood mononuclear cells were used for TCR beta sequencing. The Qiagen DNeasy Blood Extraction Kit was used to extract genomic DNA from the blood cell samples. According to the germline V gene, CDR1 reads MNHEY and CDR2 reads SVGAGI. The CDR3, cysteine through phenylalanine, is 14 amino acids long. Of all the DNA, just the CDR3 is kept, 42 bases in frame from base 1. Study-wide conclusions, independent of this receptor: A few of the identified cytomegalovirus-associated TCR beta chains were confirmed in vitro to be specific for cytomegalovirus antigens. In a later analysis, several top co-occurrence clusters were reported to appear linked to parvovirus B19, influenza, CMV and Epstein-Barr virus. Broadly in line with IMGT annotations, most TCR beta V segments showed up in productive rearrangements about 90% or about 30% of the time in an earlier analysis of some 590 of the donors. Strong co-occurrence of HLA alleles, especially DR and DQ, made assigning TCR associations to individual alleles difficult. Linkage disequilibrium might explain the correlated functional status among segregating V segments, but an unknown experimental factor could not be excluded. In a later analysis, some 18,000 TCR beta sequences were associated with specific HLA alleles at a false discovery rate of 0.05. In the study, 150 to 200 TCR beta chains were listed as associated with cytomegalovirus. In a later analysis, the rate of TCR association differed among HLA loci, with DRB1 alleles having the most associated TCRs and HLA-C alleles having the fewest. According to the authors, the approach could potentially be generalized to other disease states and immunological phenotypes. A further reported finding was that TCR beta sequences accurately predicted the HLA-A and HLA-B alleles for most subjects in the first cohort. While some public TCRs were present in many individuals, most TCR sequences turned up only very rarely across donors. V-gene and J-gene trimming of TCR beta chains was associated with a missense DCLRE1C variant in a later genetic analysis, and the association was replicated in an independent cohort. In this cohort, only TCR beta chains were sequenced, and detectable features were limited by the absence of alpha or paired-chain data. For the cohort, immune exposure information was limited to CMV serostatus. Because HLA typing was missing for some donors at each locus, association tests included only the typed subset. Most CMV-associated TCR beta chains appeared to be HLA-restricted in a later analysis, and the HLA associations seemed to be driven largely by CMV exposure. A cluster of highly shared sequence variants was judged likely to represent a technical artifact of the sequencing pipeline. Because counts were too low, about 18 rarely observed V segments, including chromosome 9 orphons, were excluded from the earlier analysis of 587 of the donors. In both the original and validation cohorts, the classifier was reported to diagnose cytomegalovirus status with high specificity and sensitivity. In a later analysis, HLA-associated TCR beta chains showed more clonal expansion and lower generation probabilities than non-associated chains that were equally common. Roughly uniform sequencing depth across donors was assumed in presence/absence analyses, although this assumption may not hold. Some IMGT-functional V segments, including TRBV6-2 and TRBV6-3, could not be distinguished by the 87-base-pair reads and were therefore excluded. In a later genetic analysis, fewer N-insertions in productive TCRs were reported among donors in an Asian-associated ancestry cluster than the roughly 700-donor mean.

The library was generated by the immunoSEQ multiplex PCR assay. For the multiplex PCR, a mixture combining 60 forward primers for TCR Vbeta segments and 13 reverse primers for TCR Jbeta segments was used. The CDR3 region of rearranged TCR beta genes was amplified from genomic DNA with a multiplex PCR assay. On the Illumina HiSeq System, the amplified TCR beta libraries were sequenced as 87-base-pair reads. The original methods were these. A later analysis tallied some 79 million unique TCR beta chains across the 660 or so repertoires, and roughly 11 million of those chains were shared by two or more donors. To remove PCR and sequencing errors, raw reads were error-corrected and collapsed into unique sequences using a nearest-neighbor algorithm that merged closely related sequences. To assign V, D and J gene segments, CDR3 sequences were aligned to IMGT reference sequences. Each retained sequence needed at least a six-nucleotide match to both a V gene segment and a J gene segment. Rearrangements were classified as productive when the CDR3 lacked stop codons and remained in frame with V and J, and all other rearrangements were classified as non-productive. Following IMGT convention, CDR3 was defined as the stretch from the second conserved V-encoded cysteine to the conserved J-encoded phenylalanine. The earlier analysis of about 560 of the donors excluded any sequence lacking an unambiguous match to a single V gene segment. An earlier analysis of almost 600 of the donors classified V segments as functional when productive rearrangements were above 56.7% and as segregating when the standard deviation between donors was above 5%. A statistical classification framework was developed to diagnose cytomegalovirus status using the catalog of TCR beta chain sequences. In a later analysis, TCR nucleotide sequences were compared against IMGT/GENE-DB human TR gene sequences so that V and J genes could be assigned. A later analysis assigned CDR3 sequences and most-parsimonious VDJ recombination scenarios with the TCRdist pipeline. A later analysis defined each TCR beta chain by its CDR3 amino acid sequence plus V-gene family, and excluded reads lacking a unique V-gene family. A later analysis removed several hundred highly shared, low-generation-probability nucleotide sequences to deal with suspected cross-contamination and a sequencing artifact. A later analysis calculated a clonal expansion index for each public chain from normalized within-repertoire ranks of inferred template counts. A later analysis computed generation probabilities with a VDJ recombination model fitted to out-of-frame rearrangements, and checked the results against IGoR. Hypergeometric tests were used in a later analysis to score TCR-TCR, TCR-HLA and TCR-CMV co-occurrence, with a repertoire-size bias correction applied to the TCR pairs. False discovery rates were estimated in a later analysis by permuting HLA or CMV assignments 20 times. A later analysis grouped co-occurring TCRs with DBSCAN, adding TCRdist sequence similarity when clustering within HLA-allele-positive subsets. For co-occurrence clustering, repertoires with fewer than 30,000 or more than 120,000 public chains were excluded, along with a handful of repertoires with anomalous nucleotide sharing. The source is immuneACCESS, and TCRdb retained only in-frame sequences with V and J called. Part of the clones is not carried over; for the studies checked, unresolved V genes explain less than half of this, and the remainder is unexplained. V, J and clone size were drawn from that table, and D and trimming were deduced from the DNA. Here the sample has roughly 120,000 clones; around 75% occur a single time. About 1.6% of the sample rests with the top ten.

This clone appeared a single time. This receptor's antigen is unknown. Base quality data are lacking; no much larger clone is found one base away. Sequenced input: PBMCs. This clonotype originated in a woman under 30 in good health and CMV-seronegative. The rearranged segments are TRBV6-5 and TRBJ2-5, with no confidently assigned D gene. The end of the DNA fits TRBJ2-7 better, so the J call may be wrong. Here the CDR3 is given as CASSNRVELYEQYF. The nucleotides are TGTGCCAGCAGTAACCGGGTCGAACTCTACGAGCAGTACTTC.